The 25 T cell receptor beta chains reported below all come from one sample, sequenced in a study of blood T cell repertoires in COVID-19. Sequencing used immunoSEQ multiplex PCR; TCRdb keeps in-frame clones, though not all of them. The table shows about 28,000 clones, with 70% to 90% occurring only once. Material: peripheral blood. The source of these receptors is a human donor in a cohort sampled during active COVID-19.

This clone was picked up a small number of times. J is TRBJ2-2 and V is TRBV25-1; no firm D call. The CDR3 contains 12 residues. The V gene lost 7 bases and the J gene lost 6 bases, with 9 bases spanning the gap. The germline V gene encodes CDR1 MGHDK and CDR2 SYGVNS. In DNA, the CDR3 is TGTGCCAGCAACCTAGTATCCGGGGAGCTGTTTTTT. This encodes CASNLVSGELFF.

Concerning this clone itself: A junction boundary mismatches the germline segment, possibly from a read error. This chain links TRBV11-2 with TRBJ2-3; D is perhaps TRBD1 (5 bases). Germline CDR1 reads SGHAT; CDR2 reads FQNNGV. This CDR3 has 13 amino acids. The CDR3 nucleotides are TGTGCCAGCAGCTTTAACAGGCCAGATATGCAGTATTTT. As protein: CASSFNRPDMQYF.

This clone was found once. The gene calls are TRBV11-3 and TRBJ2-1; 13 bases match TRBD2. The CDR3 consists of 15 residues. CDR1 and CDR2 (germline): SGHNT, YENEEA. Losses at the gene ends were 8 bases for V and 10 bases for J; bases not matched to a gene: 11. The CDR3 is CASAPRGLAGPEQFF. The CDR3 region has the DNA TGTGCCAGCGCCCCGCGGGGACTAGCGGGACCCGAGCAGTTCTTC. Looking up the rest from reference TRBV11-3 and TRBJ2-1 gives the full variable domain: EAGVVQSPRYKIIEKKQPVAFWCNPISGHNTLYWYLQNLGQGPELLIRYENEEAVDDSQLPKDRFSAERLKGVDSTLKIQPAELGDSAVYLCASAPRGLAGPEQFFGPGTRLTVL.

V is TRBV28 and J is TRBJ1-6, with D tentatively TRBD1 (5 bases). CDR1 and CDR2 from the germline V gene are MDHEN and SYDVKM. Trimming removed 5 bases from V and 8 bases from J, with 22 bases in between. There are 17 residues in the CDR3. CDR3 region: CASSRPYTRAEYSPLHF. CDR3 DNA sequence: TGTGCCAGCAGTCGTCCGTATACCAGGGCCGAGTATTCACCCCTCCACTTT.

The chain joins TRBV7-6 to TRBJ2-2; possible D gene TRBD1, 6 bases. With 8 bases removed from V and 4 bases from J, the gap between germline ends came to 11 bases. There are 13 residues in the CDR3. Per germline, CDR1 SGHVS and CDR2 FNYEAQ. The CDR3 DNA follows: TGTGCCAGCCGGGCAGGGGTCACCGGGGAGCTGTTTTTT. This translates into CASRAGVTGELFF. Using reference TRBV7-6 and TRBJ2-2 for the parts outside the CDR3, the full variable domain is GAGVSQSPRYKVTKRGQDVALRCDPISGHVSLYWYRQALGQGPEFLTYFNYEAQQDKSGLPNDRFSAERPEGSISTLTIQRTEQRDSAMYRCASRAGVTGELFFGEGSRLTVL.

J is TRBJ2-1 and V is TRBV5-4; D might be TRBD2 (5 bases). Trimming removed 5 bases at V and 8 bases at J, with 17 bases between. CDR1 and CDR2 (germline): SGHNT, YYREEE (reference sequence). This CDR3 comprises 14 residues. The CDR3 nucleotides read TGTGCCAGCAGAATTGCAGGAGGTGGGGATGAGCAGTTCTTC. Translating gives CASRIAGGGDEQFF.

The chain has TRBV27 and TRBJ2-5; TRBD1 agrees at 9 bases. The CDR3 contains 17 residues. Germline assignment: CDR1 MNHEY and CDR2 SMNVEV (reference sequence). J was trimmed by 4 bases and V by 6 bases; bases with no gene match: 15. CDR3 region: CASRSLISDRGSETQYF. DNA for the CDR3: TGTGCCAGCAGATCTCTGATATCTGACAGGGGGTCAGAGACCCAGTACTTC.

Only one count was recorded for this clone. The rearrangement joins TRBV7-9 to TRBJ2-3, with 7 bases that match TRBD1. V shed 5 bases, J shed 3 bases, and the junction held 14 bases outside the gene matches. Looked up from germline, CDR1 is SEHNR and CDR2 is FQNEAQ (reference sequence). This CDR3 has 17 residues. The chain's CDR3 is CASSPTPGTATTDTQYF. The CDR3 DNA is TGTGCCAGCAGCCCCACCCCGGGGACAGCAACTACAGATACGCAGTATTTT.

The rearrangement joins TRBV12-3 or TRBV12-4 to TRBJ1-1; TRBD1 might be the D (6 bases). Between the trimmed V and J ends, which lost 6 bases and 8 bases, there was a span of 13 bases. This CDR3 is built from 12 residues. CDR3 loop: CASRLNQGEAFF. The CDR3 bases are TGTGCCAGCAGGCTCAACCAGGGGGAAGCTTTCTTT.

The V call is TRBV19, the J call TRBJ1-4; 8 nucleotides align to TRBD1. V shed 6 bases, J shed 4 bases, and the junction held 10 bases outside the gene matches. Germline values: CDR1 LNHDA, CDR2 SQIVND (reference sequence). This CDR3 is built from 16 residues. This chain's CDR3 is CASRWTGRGINEKLFF. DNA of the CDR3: TGTGCCAGTAGGTGGACAGGGCGGGGGATTAATGAAAAACTGTTTTTT. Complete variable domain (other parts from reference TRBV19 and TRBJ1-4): DGGITQSPKYLFRKEGQNVTLSCEQNLNHDAMYWYRQDPGQGLRLIYYSQIVNDFQKGDIAEGYSVSREKKESFPLTVTSAQKNPTAFYLCASRWTGRGINEKLFFGSGTQLSVL.

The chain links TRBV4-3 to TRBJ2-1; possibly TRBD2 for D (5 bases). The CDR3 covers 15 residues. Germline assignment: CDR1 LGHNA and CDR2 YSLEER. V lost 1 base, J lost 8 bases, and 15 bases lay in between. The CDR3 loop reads CASSQVGLPADEQFF. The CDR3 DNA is TGCGCCAGCAGCCAAGTTGGACTCCCGGCGGATGAGCAGTTCTTC.

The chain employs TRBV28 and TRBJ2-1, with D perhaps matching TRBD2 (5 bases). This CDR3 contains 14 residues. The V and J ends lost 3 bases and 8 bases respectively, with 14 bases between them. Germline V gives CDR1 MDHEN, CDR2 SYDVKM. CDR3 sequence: CASSLEAARHEQFF. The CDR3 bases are TGTGCCAGCAGTTTGGAAGCGGCTAGGCATGAGCAGTTCTTC.

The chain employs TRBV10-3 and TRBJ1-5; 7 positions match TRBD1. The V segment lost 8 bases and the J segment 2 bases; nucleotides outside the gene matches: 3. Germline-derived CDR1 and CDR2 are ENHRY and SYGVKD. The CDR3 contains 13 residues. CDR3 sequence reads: CAIGTDGNQPQHF. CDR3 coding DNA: TGTGCCATCGGGACAGATGGCAATCAGCCCCAGCATTTT.

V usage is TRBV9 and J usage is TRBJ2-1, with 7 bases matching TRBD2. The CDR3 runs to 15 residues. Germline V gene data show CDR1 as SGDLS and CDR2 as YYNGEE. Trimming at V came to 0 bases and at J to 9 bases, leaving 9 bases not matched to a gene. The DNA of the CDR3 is TGTGCCAGCAGCGTAGTGGGAGCGGGGTCCCTTGAGCAGTTCTTC. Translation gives CASSVVGAGSLEQFF. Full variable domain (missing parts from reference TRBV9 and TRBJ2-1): DSGVTQTPKHLITATGQRVTLRCSPRSGDLSVYWYQQSLDQGLQFLIQYYNGEERAKGNILERFSAQQFPDLHSELNLSSLELGDSALYFCASSVVGAGSLEQFFGPGTRLTVL.

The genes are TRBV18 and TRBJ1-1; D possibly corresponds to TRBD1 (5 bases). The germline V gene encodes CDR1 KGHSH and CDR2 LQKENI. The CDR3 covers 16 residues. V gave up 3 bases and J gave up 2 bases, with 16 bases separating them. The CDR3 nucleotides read TGTGCCAGCTCACCCATTCGCGGGGGGACTAACACTGAAGCTTTCTTT. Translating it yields CASSPIRGGTNTEAFF.

The CDR3 DNA is TGTGCCAGCGGTGCCTCCAGGGAGACCCAGTACTTC. As protein: CASGASRETQYF. The chain is built from TRBV11-2 and TRBJ2-5, with D unresolved. The CDR3 runs to 12 residues. The germline V and J ends were trimmed by 8 bases and 5 bases, with 12 bases remaining between them. Germline V CDR1 and CDR2: SGHAT, FQNNGV.

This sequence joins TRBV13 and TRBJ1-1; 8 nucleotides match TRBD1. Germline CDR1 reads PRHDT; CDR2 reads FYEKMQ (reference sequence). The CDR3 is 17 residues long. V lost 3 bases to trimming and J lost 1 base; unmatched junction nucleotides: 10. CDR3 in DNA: TGTGCCAGCAGCTTCAGGGGGCTCCCAGCTGAGAACACTGAAGCTTTCTTT. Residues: CASSFRGLPAENTEAFF.

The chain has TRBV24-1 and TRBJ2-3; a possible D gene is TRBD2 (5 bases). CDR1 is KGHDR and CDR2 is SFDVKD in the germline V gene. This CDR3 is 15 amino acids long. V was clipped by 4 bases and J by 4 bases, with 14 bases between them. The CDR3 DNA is TGTGCCACCAGTGACCCGCGTGCCGGGGCAGATACGCAGTATTTT. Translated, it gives CATSDPRAGADTQYF.

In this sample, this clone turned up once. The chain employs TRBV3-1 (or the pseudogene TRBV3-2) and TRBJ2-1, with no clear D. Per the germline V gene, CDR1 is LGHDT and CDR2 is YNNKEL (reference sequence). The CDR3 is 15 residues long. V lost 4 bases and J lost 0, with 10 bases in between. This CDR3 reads CASSLRSGSYNEQFF. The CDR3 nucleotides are TGTGCCAGCAGCCTCAGGTCCGGCTCCTACAATGAGCAGTTCTTC.

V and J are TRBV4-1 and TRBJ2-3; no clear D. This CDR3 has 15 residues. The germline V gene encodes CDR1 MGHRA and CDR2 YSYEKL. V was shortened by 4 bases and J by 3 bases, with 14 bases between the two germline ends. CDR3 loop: CASSPQRLLTDTQYF. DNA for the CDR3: TGCGCCAGCAGCCCCCAGAGACTCTTGACAGATACGCAGTATTTT.

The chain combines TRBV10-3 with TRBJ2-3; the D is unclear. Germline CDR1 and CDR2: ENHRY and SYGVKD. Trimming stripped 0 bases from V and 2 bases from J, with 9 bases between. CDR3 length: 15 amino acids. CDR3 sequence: CAISESAVATDTQYF. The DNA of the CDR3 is TGTGCCATCAGTGAGTCGGCGGTGGCCACAGATACGCAGTATTTT.

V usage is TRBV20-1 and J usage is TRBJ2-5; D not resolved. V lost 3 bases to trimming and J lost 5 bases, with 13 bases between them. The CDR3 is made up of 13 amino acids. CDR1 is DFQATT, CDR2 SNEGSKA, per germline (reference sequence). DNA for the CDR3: TGCAGTGCTAGTTCTGGGCTCTGGGAGACCCAGTACTTC. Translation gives CSASSGLWETQYF.

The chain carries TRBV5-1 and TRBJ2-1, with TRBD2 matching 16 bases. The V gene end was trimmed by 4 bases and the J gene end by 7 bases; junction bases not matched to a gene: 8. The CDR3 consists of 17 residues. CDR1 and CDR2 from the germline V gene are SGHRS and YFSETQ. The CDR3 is CASSPGLAGGPGNEQFF. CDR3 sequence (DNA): TGCGCCAGCAGCCCGGGACTAGCGGGAGGGCCGGGTAATGAGCAGTTCTTC.

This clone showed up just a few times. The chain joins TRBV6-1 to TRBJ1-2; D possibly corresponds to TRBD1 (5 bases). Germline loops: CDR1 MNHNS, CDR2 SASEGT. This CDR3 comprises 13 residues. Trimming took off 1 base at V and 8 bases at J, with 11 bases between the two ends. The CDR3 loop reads CASSEGGSEGYTF. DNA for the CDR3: TGTGCCAGCAGTGAAGGGGGCAGCGAGGGCTACACCTTC.

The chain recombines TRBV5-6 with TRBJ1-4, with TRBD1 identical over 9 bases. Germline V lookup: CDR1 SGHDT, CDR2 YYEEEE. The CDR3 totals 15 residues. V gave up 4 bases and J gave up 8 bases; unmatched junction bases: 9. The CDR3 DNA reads TGTGCCAGCAGCCCAACCGGGACAGGGAGGGAAAAACTGTTTTTT. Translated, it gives CASSPTGTGREKLFF.